A selection of T cell receptor beta chains follows, all from one sample in a study of beta chain features in type 1 diabetes. Repertoires were generated with immunoSEQ multiplex PCR, while TCRdb's copy carries only in-frame clones and drops some. The table lists a few hundred thousand clones, over 8.5% of them singletons. The sample taken for sequencing was central memory CD4+ T cells from blood. The source of these receptors is a man under 40 with type 1 diabetes. The CDR3 runs from the conserved cysteine through the conserved F or W. A D gene is named only where the DNA matches it firmly.

d_call: -
v_call: TRBV11-2
cdr3_aa: CASSGSSGLFVETQYF

d_call: TRBD2
v_call: TRBV6-4
cdr3_aa: CASSETTSEPYNEQFF

d_call: -
v_call: TRBV4-2
cdr3_aa: CASSQDWGAGKAYEQYF

d_call: -
v_call: TRBV2
cdr3_aa: CASSEGNLNEQFF

d_call: -
v_call: TRBV18
cdr3_aa: CASSVRGSETQYF

d_call: TRBD2
v_call: TRBV5-5
cdr3_aa: CASSLVAGGSGELFF

d_call: TRBD2
v_call: TRBV9
cdr3_aa: CASSVGTSESYEQYF

d_call: TRBD2
v_call: TRBV11-2
cdr3_aa: CASSLRSREGREQYF

d_call: -
v_call: TRBV4-3
cdr3_aa: CASSQDKTGEAEAFF

d_call: -
v_call: TRBV28
cdr3_aa: CASSLISPGFRAEAFF

d_call: -
v_call: TRBV28
cdr3_aa: CASSLGTSPLGETQYF

d_call: TRBD1
v_call: TRBV5-1
cdr3_aa: CASSLGQGGETQYF

d_call: -
v_call: TRBV5-1
cdr3_aa: CASSFGSMDEQFF

d_call: TRBD1
v_call: TRBV7-2
cdr3_aa: CASTEQGARTEAFF

d_call: TRBD2
v_call: TRBV4-2
cdr3_aa: CASSQDQLAGEQYF

d_call: -
v_call: TRBV6-4
cdr3_aa: CASRVQATYNEQFF

d_call: TRBD1
v_call: TRBV29-1
cdr3_aa: CSVDGTGTTGELFF

d_call: -
v_call: TRBV7-9
cdr3_aa: CASSLVGADTQYF

d_call: -
v_call: TRBV7-2
cdr3_aa: CASSLAGFGGNTIYF

d_call: -
v_call: TRBV20-1
cdr3_aa: CSASELGTQYF

d_call: -
v_call: TRBV7-2
cdr3_aa: CASSLGTGEHYEQYF

d_call: -
v_call: TRBV11-3
cdr3_aa: CASSLGSQQETQYF

d_call: TRBD1
v_call: TRBV29-1
cdr3_aa: CSVDRDRGPETQYF

d_call: -
v_call: TRBV2
cdr3_aa: CASSGTSFGGAFF

d_call: TRBD1
v_call: TRBV7-8
cdr3_aa: CASSVDRGYNEQFF

d_call: TRBD1
v_call: TRBV11-1
cdr3_aa: CASSLGQRYEQYF

d_call: -
v_call: TRBV28
cdr3_aa: CASSLWEWGSGSNQPQHF

d_call: -
v_call: TRBV4-1
cdr3_aa: CASSHDRDSRSQYF

d_call: -
v_call: TRBV4-1
cdr3_aa: CASSQDWAASYNEQFF

d_call: -
v_call: TRBV6-6
cdr3_aa: CASSYPGGNYGYTF

d_call: TRBD1
v_call: TRBV5-1
cdr3_aa: CASSSTGGNIQYF